Presented here are 22 T cell receptor beta chains from one specimen sequenced in a study of cytomegalovirus exposure and HLA in healthy donors. PCR primers comprised 60 Vbeta and 13 Jbeta primers. TCRdb's copy holds only in-frame clones and misses some; the assay was immunoSEQ multiplex PCR. The data show 95,000 to 110,000 clones, and the top ten clones hold around 3.2%. Source material: PBMCs. The receptors were sampled from a man between 35 and 55 years old in good health and CMV-seronegative.

The J gene is TRBJ2-1, the V gene TRBV2; tentative D call: TRBD2 (5 bases). V dropped 10 bases and J dropped 9 bases, with 22 bases sitting between them. The CDR3 is 14 residues long. Germline CDR1 reads SNHLY; CDR2 reads FYNNEI. CDR3 in amino acids: CANTVSGEGSEQFF. The CDR3 DNA is TGTGCCAACACGGTTTCAGGTGAGGGAAGTGAGCAGTTCTTC.

This chain uses TRBV5-4 with TRBJ2-1; possibly TRBD1 for D (5 bases). The germline CDR1 and CDR2 sequences are SGHNT and YYREEE (reference sequence). This CDR3 has 14 residues. The ends were cut back, 3 bases at V and 6 bases at J, with 13 bases in the middle. CDR3 in amino acids: CASSSLRTPNEQFF. CDR3 in DNA: TGTGCCAGCAGCTCCCTAAGGACACCCAATGAGCAGTTCTTC.

The chain couples TRBV18 to TRBJ1-1, with D unresolved. Germline CDR1 and CDR2: KGHSH and LQKENI. Deletions cut 6 bases from V and 0 bases from J, with 8 bases between. This CDR3 has 13 residues. CDR3 sequence: CASSNQVNTEAFF. CDR3 sequence (DNA): TGTGCCAGCTCCAACCAGGTGAACACTGAAGCTTTCTTT.

The rearrangement joins TRBV7-9 to TRBJ1-4; the match to TRBD1 covers 9 bases. Germline loops: CDR1 SEHNR, CDR2 FQNEAQ (reference sequence). Germline trimming cut 5 bases from V and 8 bases from J; bases unmatched to any gene: 9. The length of the CDR3 is 15 residues. CDR3 residues: CASSPQPGQGEKLFF. CDR3 DNA: TGTGCCAGCAGCCCCCAGCCCGGACAGGGGGAAAAACTGTTTTTT. The complete variable domain, with remaining parts taken from reference TRBV7-9 and TRBJ1-4, reads DTGVSQNPRHKITKRGQNVTFRCDPISEHNRLYWYRQTLGQGPEFLTYFQNEAQLEKSRLLSDRFSAERPKGSFSTLEIQRTEQGDSAMYLCASSPQPGQGEKLFFGSGTQLSVL.

V usage is TRBV21-1 and J usage is TRBJ1-2. TRBV21-1 constitutes a pseudogene. The CDR3 totals 11 residues. The CDR3 protein is CAKIGDYGYTF. The CDR3 region has the DNA TGTGCCAAAATCGGGGACTATGGCTACACCTTC.

V usage is TRBV5-4 and J usage is TRBJ2-2, with a possible D match to TRBD1 (8 bases). This CDR3 has 15 residues. Deletions cut 5 bases from V and 5 bases from J, with 16 bases between. In germline, CDR1 is SGHNT, CDR2 YYREEE (reference sequence). CDR3 residues: CASSSDREGTGELFF. The CDR3 DNA follows: TGTGCCAGCAGTTCGGACAGGGAGGGAACCGGGGAGCTGTTTTTT.

The gene calls are TRBV2 and TRBJ2-1; tentative D call: TRBD2 (6 bases). Germline assignment: CDR1 SNHLY and CDR2 FYNNEI. V was pared by 2 bases and J by 8 bases, with 10 bases between. The CDR3 is 13 residues long. The CDR3 protein is CASSETSMHEQFF. CDR3 bases: TGTGCCAGCAGTGAAACTAGCATGCATGAGCAGTTCTTC.

This chain uses TRBV10-3 with TRBJ2-5; 8 bases are a match to TRBD1. The DNA end is a closer match to TRBJ2-7, so the J assignment may be wrong. The CDR3 totals 15 residues. CDR1 ENHRY and CDR2 SYGVKD come from the germline V gene. The CDR3: CAISEFPGTGYEQYF. The CDR3 region has the DNA TGTGCCATCAGTGAATTCCCCGGGACAGGATACGAGCAGTACTTC.

The chain joins TRBV7-2 to TRBJ2-7; TRBD1 matches at 8 bases. The trim removed 5 bases at V and 2 bases at J, leaving 5 bases unmatched. CDR3 length equals 14 residues. The germline CDR1 and CDR2 sequences are SGHTA and FQGNSA. Here the CDR3 DNA reads TGTGCCAGCAGCGTGTCGGGACAGGCCTACGAGCAGTACTTC. Its translation: CASSVSGQAYEQYF.

V is TRBV19 and J is TRBJ2-2; 7 bases match TRBD1. V shed 4 bases and J 2 bases; nucleotides not matched to a gene: 7. CDR1 is LNHDA and CDR2 is SQIVND in the germline V gene (reference sequence). This CDR3 region has 16 residues. CDR3 DNA sequence: TGTGCCAGTAGTACCCGCCGGGACAGAAACACCGGGGAGCTGTTTTTT. It specifies CASSTRRDRNTGELFF.

This chain's CDR3 is CASSQDVRTSGGADTQYF. CDR3 in DNA: TGCGCCAGCAGCCAAGATGTTCGGACTAGCGGGGGTGCAGATACGCAGTATTTT. V and J are TRBV4-3 and TRBJ2-3, with TRBD2 identical over 13 bases. CDR1 is LGHNA, CDR2 YSLEER, per germline. The V gene end was trimmed by 0 bases and the J gene end by 4 bases; junction bases not matched to a gene: 7. The CDR3 contains 18 residues.

The J gene is TRBJ2-7, the V gene TRBV7-9; D is unclear. The CDR3 runs 13 residues. CDR1 and CDR2 from the germline V gene are SEHNR and FQNEAQ (reference sequence). Between the trimmed V and J ends, which lost 7 bases and 1 base, there was a span of 11 bases. The CDR3: CASTDGESYEQYF. The CDR3 bases are TGTGCCAGCACCGACGGAGAGTCCTACGAGCAGTACTTC.

The genes are TRBV7-2 and TRBJ2-7; 11 nucleotides match TRBD1. Per germline, CDR1 SGHTA and CDR2 FQGNSA. V was pared by 1 base and J by 5 bases, with 4 bases of the junction left unmatched. The CDR3 covers 15 residues. The CDR3 sequence: CASSLGGQGVHEQYF. The CDR3 bases are TGTGCCAGCAGCTTAGGGGGACAGGGGGTACACGAGCAGTACTTC.

The chain links TRBV5-6 to TRBJ1-1; D remains ambiguous. This CDR3 region has 14 residues. Germline assignment: CDR1 SGHDT and CDR2 YYEEEE. V shed 1 base and J shed 1 base, with 8 bases lying between them. The CDR3 region is CASSLWPPNTEAFF. For the CDR3, the DNA is TGTGCCAGCAGCTTGTGGCCCCCGAACACTGAAGCTTTCTTT.

The chain carries TRBV4-1 and TRBJ2-5; the match to TRBD1 covers 9 bases. The DNA end is more similar to TRBJ2-7, so the J call may be wrong. Per germline, CDR1 MGHRA and CDR2 YSYEKL. The CDR3 runs to 16 residues. CDR3 residues: CASSHRRGQGSYEQYF. Here the CDR3 DNA reads TGCGCCAGCAGCCACAGGAGGGGACAGGGTTCCTACGAGCAGTACTTC.

CDR3 in amino acids: CSVAKNQEQYF. For the CDR3, the DNA is TGCAGCGTGGCCAAAAACCAGGAGCAGTACTTC. The J gene is TRBJ2-7, the V gene TRBV29-1; D remains unclear. Trimming cost V 6 bases and J 7 bases, with 13 bases left between them. CDR1 is SQVTM, CDR2 ANQGSEA, per germline. The CDR3 is 11 amino acids.

V usage is TRBV11-2 and J usage is TRBJ1-6; D is possibly TRBD1 (6 bases). Trimming removed 0 bases at V and 8 bases at J, with 14 bases between. CDR3 length: 16 amino acids. CDR1 and CDR2 from the germline V gene are SGHAT and FQNNGV. The CDR3 DNA follows: TGTGCCAGCAGCTTAGAGCGGACAGCCCTCTATTCACCCCTCCACTTT. Amino acids: CASSLERTALYSPLHF.

The chain uses TRBV7-6 and TRBJ2-3; TRBD2 agrees at 14 bases. The CDR3 spans 18 residues. Looked up from germline, CDR1 is SGHVS and CDR2 is FNYEAQ. Losses at the gene ends were 5 bases for V and 0 bases for J; bases not matched to a gene: 7. This chain's CDR3 is CASSVTTSGGASTDTQYF. The CDR3 DNA is TGTGCCAGCAGCGTAACGACTAGCGGGGGGGCGAGCACAGATACGCAGTATTTT. Supplemented by reference TRBV7-6 and TRBJ2-3, the full variable domain reads GAGVSQSPRYKVTKRGQDVALRCDPISGHVSLYWYRQALGQGPEFLTYFNYEAQQDKSGLPNDRFSAERPEGSISTLTIQRTEQRDSAMYRCASSVTTSGGASTDTQYFGPGTRLTVL.

On this clone itself: The conserved phenylalanine or tryptophan is not found at the CDR3 terminus, so this likely reflects a read error. The rearrangement links TRBV5-1 to TRBJ1-1, with TRBD1 as a possible D gene (5 bases). The CDR3 sequence is 15 residues long. Between the trimmed V and J ends, which lost 2 bases and 1 base, there was a span of 12 bases. Germline values: CDR1 SGHRS, CDR2 YFSETQ. The CDR3 nucleotides read TGCGCCAGCAGCTTAACGGGACGGGAGAACACTGAAGCTTTCGTT. This sequence encodes CASSLTGRENTEAFV.

This chain joins TRBV11-2 and TRBJ1-2; D possibly corresponds to TRBD1 (6 bases). This CDR3 is built from 15 residues. V lost 0 bases and J 6 bases, leaving 14 bases between the germline ends. CDR1 is SGHAT and CDR2 is FQNNGV in the germline V gene. For the CDR3, the DNA is TGTGCCAGCAGCTTAGATTGGGGCAGGGGAGATGGCTACACCTTC. Residues: CASSLDWGRGDGYTF.

The chain joins TRBV4-3 to TRBJ1-2, with D possibly being TRBD1 (6 bases). Trimming removed 0 bases at V and 8 bases at J, with 13 bases between. The CDR3 contains 14 residues. Germline-derived CDR1 and CDR2 are LGHNA and YSLEER. The CDR3 DNA follows: TGCGCCAGCAGCCAAGATCAGCGGGGGCGCGGCTACACCTTC. It specifies CASSQDQRGRGYTF.

The chain couples TRBV6-5 to TRBJ2-1; D is undetermined. The CDR3 loop spans 13 amino acids. CDR1 is MNHEY, CDR2 SVGAGI, per germline. The V gene lost 4 bases and the J gene lost 8 bases, with 12 bases spanning the gap. This CDR3 is CASSSHSGDEQFF. CDR3 bases: TGTGCCAGCAGTTCCCACTCAGGCGATGAGCAGTTCTTC.